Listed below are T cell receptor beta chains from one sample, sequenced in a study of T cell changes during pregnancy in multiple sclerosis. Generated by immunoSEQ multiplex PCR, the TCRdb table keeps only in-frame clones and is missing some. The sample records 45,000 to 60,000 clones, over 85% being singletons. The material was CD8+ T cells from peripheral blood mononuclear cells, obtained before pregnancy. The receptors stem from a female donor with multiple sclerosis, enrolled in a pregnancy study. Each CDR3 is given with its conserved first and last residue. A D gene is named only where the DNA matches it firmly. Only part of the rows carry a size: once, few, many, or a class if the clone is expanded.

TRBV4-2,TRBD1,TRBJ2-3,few,TGTGCCACGTCGACAGGGGTCAGCACAGATACGCAGTATTTT,CATSTGVSTDTQYF
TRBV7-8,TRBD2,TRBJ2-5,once,TGTGCCAGCAGCTCCTCTAGCGGGAGAAACCAAGAGACCCAGTACTTC,CASSSSSGRNQETQYF
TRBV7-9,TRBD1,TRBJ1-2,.,TGTGCCAGCAGCCTTGTGGGACAGGGGTATGGCTACACCTTC,CASSLVGQGYGYTF
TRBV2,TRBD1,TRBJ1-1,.,TGTGCCAGCCAAAAACAGGGGTCGAACACTGAAGCTTTCTTT,CASQKQGSNTEAFF
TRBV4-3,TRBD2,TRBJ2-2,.,TGCGCCAGCAGCCAAGATCAGGGACTAGTCGGCACCGGGGAGCTGTTTTTT,CASSQDQGLVGTGELFF
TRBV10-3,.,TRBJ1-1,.,TGTGCCATCAGTGATGCTTCGTCGAAGGGGATGAACACTGAAGCTTTCTTT,CAISDASSKGMNTEAFF
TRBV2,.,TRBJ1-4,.,TGTGCCAGCAGTGAAATGGGGGCTGTTACTAATGAAAAACTGTTTTTT,CASSEMGAVTNEKLFF
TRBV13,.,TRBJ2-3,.,TGTGCCAGCAGCTTGGCCGGCAGGGGGGAAGATACGCAGTATTTT,CASSLAGRGEDTQYF
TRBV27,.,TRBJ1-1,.,TGTGCCAGCAGTCCCGGAGACAGGTCTGACACTGAAGCTTTCTTT,CASSPGDRSDTEAFF
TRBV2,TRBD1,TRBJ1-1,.,TGTGCCAGCGACAGGGGCCCGAACACTGAAGCTTTCTTT,CASDRGPNTEAFF
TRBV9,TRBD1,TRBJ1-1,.,TGTGCCAGCAGCTCCCAGACAGGGGCCACTGAAGCTTTCTTT,CASSSQTGATEAFF
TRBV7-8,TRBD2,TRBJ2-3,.,TGTGCCAGCAGCTTAGGGTCGGGGGGACTATTCACAGATACGCAGTATTTT,CASSLGSGGLFTDTQYF
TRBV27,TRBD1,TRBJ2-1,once,TGTGCCAGCAGTCCACAGGGGGCGCTTTACAATGAGCAGTTCTTC,CASSPQGALYNEQFF
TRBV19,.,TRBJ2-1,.,TGTGCCAGTAGTATAGGGGGGGATTACAATGAGCAGTTCTTC,CASSIGGDYNEQFF
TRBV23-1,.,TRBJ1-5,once,TGCGCCAGCAGTCAACCCCTCGAAACAGGGCATAACAATCAGCCCCAGCATTTT,CASSQPLETGHNNQPQHF
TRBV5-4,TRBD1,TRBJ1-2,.,TGTGCCAGCAGCTTGTATCCAGGGGGCGACGGGTGGGGCTACACCTTC,CASSLYPGGDGWGYTF
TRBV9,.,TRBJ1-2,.,TGTGCCAGCAGCGTAGGGGGGCAGCGTGGCTACACCTTC,CASSVGGQRGYTF
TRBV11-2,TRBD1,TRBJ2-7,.,TGTGCCAGCAGCGGGCCGGGACAGGGTTTCTACGAGCAGTACTTC,CASSGPGQGFYEQYF
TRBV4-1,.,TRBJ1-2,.,TGCGCCAGCAGCCAGGAGAGGAATACCGATAACTATGGCTACACCTTC,CASSQERNTDNYGYTF
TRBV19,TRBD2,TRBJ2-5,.,TGTGCCAGTAGTCCCCGGGGGGAGAGGGAGACCCAGTACTTC,CASSPRGERETQYF
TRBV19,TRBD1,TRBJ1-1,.,TGTGCCAGTAGTGTCCGAGGGGGCGCGGACACTGAAGCTTTCTTT,CASSVRGGADTEAFF
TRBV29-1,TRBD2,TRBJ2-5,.,TGCAGCGCCAGCGGGGGGTGGGGTGTTGACCAAGAGACCCAGTACTTC,CSASGGWGVDQETQYF
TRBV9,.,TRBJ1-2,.,TGTGCCAGCAGACACACAGCAAACTATGGCTACACCTTC,CASRHTANYGYTF
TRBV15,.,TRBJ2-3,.,TGTGCCACCAGCAGTGGTTTCACTACAGATACGCAGTATTTT,CATSSGFTTDTQYF
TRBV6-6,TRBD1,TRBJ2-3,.,TGTGCCAGCAGTTACTCGGGACAGGGCACAGATACGCAGTATTTT,CASSYSGQGTDTQYF
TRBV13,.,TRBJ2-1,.,TGTGCCAGCAGGGCCGGGGGAGATGAGCAGTTCTTC,CASRAGGDEQFF
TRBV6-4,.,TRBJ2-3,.,TGTGCCAGCAGTTTGGCCCCGACACCTACTAGCACAGATACGCAGTATTTT,CASSLAPTPTSTDTQYF
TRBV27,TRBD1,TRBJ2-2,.,TGTGCCAGCAGTTTTGGGCACAGGGGGGCCGGGGAGCTGTTTTTT,CASSFGHRGAGELFF
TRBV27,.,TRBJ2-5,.,TGTGCCAGCGGATTTGGGGCACAAGAGACCCAGTACTTC,CASGFGAQETQYF
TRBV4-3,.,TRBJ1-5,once,TGCGCCAGTTCCTTGGGGGGGGATCAGCCCCAGCATTTT,CASSLGGDQPQHF
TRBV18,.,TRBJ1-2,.,TGTGCCAGCTCACAAGACGACCTCAGGGGAGCCTATGGCTACACCTTC,CASSQDDLRGAYGYTF
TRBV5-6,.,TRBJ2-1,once,TGTGCCAGCAGCTTGGGGCCCTACAATGAGCAGTTCTTC,CASSLGPYNEQFF
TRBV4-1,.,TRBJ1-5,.,TGCGCCAGCACCGGCAGGGAAGGTCAGCCCCAGCATTTT,CASTGREGQPQHF
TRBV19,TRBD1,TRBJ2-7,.,TGTGCCAGTAGTACCTTCCCTTTTACTCCGGGACAGGGAGTACACGAGCAGTACTTC,CASSTFPFTPGQGVHEQYF
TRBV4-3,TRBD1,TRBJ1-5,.,TGCGCCAGCAGCCAAGGGTGGACAGGGAAGGCGCCCCAGCATTTT,CASSQGWTGKAPQHF
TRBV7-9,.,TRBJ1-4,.,TGTGCCAGCAGCACACCGGCTCCAGGGGCCGGTAATGAAAAACTGTTTTTT,CASSTPAPGAGNEKLFF
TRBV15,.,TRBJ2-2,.,TGTGCCACCAGCAGAAACAGAAACACCGGGGAGCTGTTTTTT,CATSRNRNTGELFF
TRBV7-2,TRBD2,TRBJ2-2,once,TGTGCCAGCAGCTTACGACTAGCGGGGGGGAACACCGGGGAGCTGTTTTTT,CASSLRLAGGNTGELFF
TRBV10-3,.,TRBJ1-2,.,TGTGCCATCAACGTCCGGGAGGCGAACTATGGCTACACCTTC,CAINVREANYGYTF
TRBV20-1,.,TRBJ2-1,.,TGCAGTGCTAGGGGCCTTAATGAGCAGTTCTTC,CSARGLNEQFF
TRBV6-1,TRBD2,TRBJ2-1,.,TGTGCCAGCAGTGAAGTCCCAGCGGGGGGGCCACATGAGCAGTTCTTC,CASSEVPAGGPHEQFF